This record looks at one T cell receptor (beta chain) sequence and its context. Its antigen is still unknown. With a much larger clone just one base away, this may be a read error. Absence of ophthalmopathy progression within 18 months defined stable Graves' hyperthyroidism. Disease duration under 2 months; hyperthyroidism patients were aged 18 to 65. Fresh peripheral blood, roughly 10 ml of it, supplied the PBMCs. TCR beta CDR3 sequences were amplified from RNA transcripts. The HTBI primer set was used in a first-round RT-PCR of the TCR CDR3. TCRdb re-analysed the multiplex PCR reads in MiXCR, keeping a single row per CDR3 protein. The sample has roughly 840,000 distinct CDR3 sequences, more than 30% seen once. The sample originates from a study of T cells in Graves' hyperthyroidism and ophthalmopathy. Points from the study as a whole: Prediction of ophthalmopathy progression came a median roughly 6.6 months pre-onset.

The CDR3 loop spans 13 amino acids. The V end was cut by 8 bases, the J end by 3 bases, with 13 bases between. Germline CDR1 is SNHLY and CDR2 is FYNNEI. This TCR came from a man aged 18 to 30 with Graves' hyperthyroidism. The rearrangement uses TRBV2 and TRBJ1-2, with D hard to call. Sample: blood. This CDR3 reads CASCGSADYGYTF. The CDR3 nucleotides are TGTGCCAGCTGTGGATCAGCTGACTATGGCTACACCTTC.